Below are 23 T cell receptor beta chains sequenced from a single sample in a study of blood T cells in healthy people across ages. Alongside a J-beta primer mix, a sample-barcoded 5' primer served in a second PCR lasting 7 to 11 cycles. TCRdb reanalysed the 5' RACE reads using MiXCR and keeps one entry per CDR3 protein. Counted here are roughly 680,000 distinct CDR3 sequences, about half occurring once; the ten biggest clones make up roughly 34%. Sample: blood. Receptors were obtained from a woman aged 60 to 75 in good health.

The rearrangement uses TRBV4-3 and TRBJ2-5; 7 bases agree with TRBD2. The J call is in doubt because the DNA end fits TRBJ2-1 better. Germline V gives CDR1 LGHNA, CDR2 YSLEER. CDR3 length equals 19 residues. This chain's CDR3 is CASSQDISPSGDFQETQFF. CDR3 in DNA: TGCGCCAGCAGCCAAGATATTTCCCCCAGCGGGGACTTCCAAGAGACCCAGTTCTTC.

The chain couples TRBV9 to TRBJ2-1, with 7 bases matching TRBD2. V lost 8 bases to trimming and J lost 8 bases; unmatched junction nucleotides: 1. Per the germline V gene, CDR1 is SGDLS and CDR2 is YYNGEE. The CDR3 sequence is 10 residues long. As DNA, the CDR3 is TGTGCCAGGGGGGGGGATGAGCAGTTCTTC. Translating it yields CARGGDEQFF.

This clonotype was detected ten times or more. The chain has TRBV29-1 and TRBJ1-1, with a tentative D call TRBD1 (6 bases). The CDR3 sequence is 13 residues long. Germline lookup yields CDR1 SQVTM and CDR2 ANQGSEA. The germline V and J ends were trimmed by 3 bases and 0 bases, with 8 bases remaining between them. The CDR3 is CSVEDRVNTEAFF. The CDR3 bases are TGCAGCGTTGAGGACAGAGTGAACACTGAAGCTTTCTTT.

This clonotype was recorded a few times. The chain recombines TRBV6-4 with TRBJ2-7; 8 nucleotides align to TRBD2. Germline CDR1 and CDR2: MRHNA and SNTAGT. Trimming removed 11 bases from V and 4 bases from J; junction bases left unmatched: 16. This CDR3 spans 15 amino acids. The CDR3 DNA is TGTGCCGGCCGGGAGGGCCCCTTGACAGATTACGAGCAGTACTTC. The encoded protein is CAGREGPLTDYEQYF.

This chain connects TRBV7-2 to TRBJ2-7; 11 nucleotides align to TRBD2. V lost 5 bases, J lost 5 bases, and 8 bases stayed unmatched. The CDR3 totals 15 residues. Germline loops: CDR1 SGHTA, CDR2 FQGNSA. This CDR3 reads CASSKLAGVTNEQYF. Written as DNA, the CDR3 is TGTGCCAGCAGCAAACTAGCGGGAGTAACCAACGAGCAGTACTTC.

The V and J genes are TRBV20-1 and TRBJ2-5; D not certain. The germline V gene has CDR1 DFQATT and CDR2 SNEGSKA (reference sequence). The CDR3 runs to 14 residues. V lost 2 bases and J lost 11, with 21 bases in between. The CDR3 DNA is TGCAGTGCTAGATCTAGTACCGCCTACAATGAGCAGTACTTC. Protein sequence: CSARSSTAYNEQYF.

This chain uses TRBV3-1 with TRBJ2-5, with a possible D match to TRBD2 (6 bases). Germline CDR1 is LGHDT and CDR2 is YNNKEL (reference sequence). The length of the CDR3 is 14 residues. Trimming shortened V by 4 bases and J by 3 bases, and 12 bases separated the two germline ends. CDR3 sequence (DNA): TGTGCCAGCAGCCCCCGGAGGGTTGAAGAGACCCAGTACTTC. It specifies CASSPRRVEETQYF.

A note on this clonotype: The junction departs from germline at one end; a sequencing error may be responsible. As DNA, the CDR3 is TGTGTCAGCAGCTTAGATCACTTCACTGAAGCTTTCTTT. Translating gives CVSSLDHFTEAFF. The V gene is TRBV11-3, the J gene TRBJ1-1; no clear D. This CDR3 region has 13 residues. CDR1 is SGHNT, CDR2 YENEEA, per germline.

The chain carries TRBV29-1 and TRBJ1-4; D gene ambiguous. The CDR3 runs 15 residues. In germline, CDR1 is SQVTM, CDR2 ANQGSEA. V was cut by 6 bases and J by 2 bases, with 16 bases left in between. The CDR3 DNA follows: TGCAGCGTCATTCCCGGGGAATCCACTAATGAAAAACTGTTTTTT. The encoded protein is CSVIPGESTNEKLFF.

This clonotype was observed a few times. The J gene is TRBJ1-2, the V gene TRBV28; no clear D gene. Trimming took 5 bases from V and 3 from J, leaving 16 bases between them. The CDR3 covers 15 residues. Germline V gene sequence: CDR1 MDHEN, CDR2 SYDVKM. CDR3 in DNA: TGTGCCAGCAGTCCCCCCCCTGGACTGCACTATGGCTACACCTTC. This encodes CASSPPPGLHYGYTF.

The chain joins TRBV20-1 to TRBJ1-2; D unclear. CDR1 and CDR2 from the germline V gene are DFQATT and SNEGSKA (reference sequence). The CDR3 covers 12 residues. This CDR3 reads CSPKGANYGYTF. The CDR3, as DNA: TGCAGCCCGAAGGGAGCTAACTATGGCTACACCTTC.

The CDR3 loop reads CASSYPGRSYEQYF. For the CDR3, the DNA is TGTGCCAGCAGTTACCCTGGGCGGTCCTACGAGCAGTACTTC. The chain joins TRBV6-6 to TRBJ2-5; D ambiguous. The tail of the sequence fits TRBJ2-7 better, so the J call may be wrong. Germline loops: CDR1 MNHNY, CDR2 SVGAGI (reference sequence). The CDR3 covers 14 residues.

In its sample, this clonotype was seen once. The rearrangement joins TRBV27 to TRBJ1-2, with a possible D match to TRBD1 (6 bases). Germline CDR1 and CDR2: MNHEY and SMNVEV (reference sequence). V lost 4 bases, J lost 6 bases, and 18 bases lay in between. This CDR3 is 15 amino acids long. CDR3 nucleotide sequence: TGTGCCAGCAGTTACGGACGGGGGGCGCGTCATGGCTACACCTTC. This codes for CASSYGRGARHGYTF.

This clonotype was counted between two and nine times. The rearrangement joins TRBV12-3 or TRBV12-4 to TRBJ2-1; D possibly corresponds to TRBD2 (5 bases). V was trimmed by 3 bases and J by 7 bases, leaving 19 bases between them. This CDR3 is 16 amino acids long. The CDR3 DNA reads as TGTGCCAGCAGTTTCCCCCCCGGGGTTTTGGGGAATGAGCAGTTCTTC. Its translation is CASSFPPGVLGNEQFF.

This clonotype has just one count. The chain couples TRBV30 to TRBJ2-3; 8 bases are a match to TRBD2. Germline values: CDR1 GTSNPN, CDR2 SVGIG (reference sequence). The V gene end was trimmed by 0 bases and the J gene end by 6 bases; junction bases not matched to a gene: 8. The CDR3 length is 15 residues. The DNA of the CDR3 is TGTGCCTGGAGTGTACCAGCGGGAGAGGGCGATACGCAGTATTTT. As protein: CAWSVPAGEGDTQYF.

The J gene is TRBJ1-2, the V gene TRBV20-1, with D tentatively TRBD1 (5 bases). The CDR3 has 13 amino acids. CDR1 and CDR2 from the germline V gene are DFQATT and SNEGSKA (reference sequence). V dropped 6 bases and J dropped 4 bases, with 15 bases sitting between them. The CDR3 DNA reads as TGCAGTGCCCCGGCCTCGAGGGGCTATGGCTACACCTTC. Residues: CSAPASRGYGYTF.

The rearrangement joins TRBV6-6 to TRBJ2-7, with D tentatively TRBD1 (6 bases). In germline, CDR1 is MNHNY, CDR2 SVGAGI (reference sequence). The CDR3 contains 13 residues. V was clipped by 2 bases and J by 3 bases, with 8 bases between them. This CDR3 is CASSYRQDYEQYF. DNA for the CDR3: TGTGCCAGCAGTTACCGACAGGACTACGAGCAGTACTTC.

This chain uses TRBV7-2 with TRBJ1-1; D unresolved. V gave up 7 bases and J gave up 0 bases, with 9 bases separating them. CDR3 length equals 13 residues. The germline CDR1 and CDR2 sequences are SGHTA and FQGNSA. This CDR3 reads CASTTRLNTEAFF. In DNA, the CDR3 is TGTGCCAGCACCACTCGATTGAACACTGAAGCTTTCTTT.

The chain employs TRBV5-1 and TRBJ1-1, with D maybe TRBD1 (6 bases). Germline assignment: CDR1 SGHRS and CDR2 YFSETQ. The CDR3 runs to 16 residues. V was pared by 2 bases and J by 5 bases, with 19 bases between. The CDR3, as DNA: TGCGCCAGCAGCTTCGCCGGTCGGGGGCTGAGGACTGAAGCTTTCTTT. Encoded protein: CASSFAGRGLRTEAFF. The variable domain in full, with the rest retrieved from reference TRBV5-1 and TRBJ1-1, is KAGVTQTPRYLIKTRGQQVTLSCSPISGHRSVSWYQQTPGQGLQFLFEYFSETQRNKGNFPGRFSGRQFSNSRSEMNVSTLELGDSALYLCASSFAGRGLRTEAFFGQGTRLTVV.

The rearrangement joins TRBV3-1 to TRBJ2-3; D call uncertain. Germline V lookup: CDR1 LGHDT, CDR2 YNNKEL (reference sequence). The ends were cut back, 3 bases at V and 0 bases at J, with 13 bases in the middle. The CDR3 totals 16 residues. The CDR3 loop reads CASSHDDIASTDTQYF. CDR3 DNA sequence: TGTGCCAGCAGCCACGACGACATTGCTAGCACAGATACGCAGTATTTT.

The rearrangement uses TRBV2 and TRBJ2-4; the D call may be TRBD1 or TRBD2 (6 bases each). The DNA end favors TRBJ2-7, so the J call may be wrong. Germline V gene sequence: CDR1 SNHLY, CDR2 FYNNEI. This CDR3 contains 15 residues. This CDR3 reads CASRAGTISSYEQYF. The CDR3 DNA is TGTGCCAGCAGGGCGGGGACAATATCGAGTTACGAGCAGTACTTC.

The chain uses TRBV6-5 and TRBJ2-5, with 7 bases that match TRBD1. Near its end, the DNA agrees better with TRBJ2-7, so the J call may be wrong. The CDR3 has 14 residues. Germline lookup yields CDR1 MNHEY and CDR2 SVGAGI. CDR3 region: CASSGSVWDSEQYF. CDR3 bases: TGTGCCAGCAGTGGTAGCGTTTGGGACAGCGAGCAGTACTTC.

This clonotype was seen a handful of times. The genes are TRBV20-1 and TRBJ1-5; D is unresolved. The CDR3 runs 14 residues. Germline values: CDR1 DFQATT, CDR2 SNEGSKA (reference sequence). Trimming took off 5 bases at V and 2 bases at J, with 13 bases between the two ends. Here the CDR3 reads CSAPAGSGNQPQHF. Written as DNA, the CDR3 is TGCAGTGCTCCAGCCGGGAGCGGCAATCAGCCCCAGCATTTT.